This T cell receptor beta chain came from a study of cytomegalovirus exposure and HLA in healthy donors. The PCR ran on 60 Vbeta and 13 Jbeta primers. The data were produced by immunoSEQ multiplex PCR, yet TCRdb's version contains in-frame clones alone and is incomplete. Altogether approximately 160,000 clones are present, roughly 81% being singletons, with the ten largest covering roughly 5%. V lost 7 bases and J 5 bases, leaving 26 bases between the germline ends. Germline loops: CDR1 WSHSY, CDR2 SAAADI. This CDR3 has 17 residues. The receptor's source is a girl aged 5-17 years in good health and CMV-seropositive. Material for sequencing was PBMCs. The chain is built from TRBV10-2 and TRBJ1-2, with unresolved D. Here the CDR3 reads CASTVEDGSRGWYGYTF. For the CDR3, the DNA is TGCGCCAGCACTGTAGAGGACGGCAGCCGGGGATGGTATGGCTACACCTTC.